This T cell receptor beta chain was sequenced during a study of a mutant IDH1 vaccine in newly diagnosed glioma. Study results and limitations: Vaccine-induced responses were seen in approximately 93% of patients, spanning several MHC alleles.

Regarding time point: baseline, week 1 (first vaccination visit). Treatment defined: pre-vaccination baseline after standard-of-care therapy. This clone was counted once. No antigen is known for it. CDR3 size: 14 residues. Germline V gives CDR1 SEHNR, CDR2 FQNEAQ (reference sequence). Trimming took 5 bases from V and 6 from J; bases not matched to a gene: 9. Sequencing was performed with immunoSEQ multiplex PCR; in TCRdb, only in-frame clones are kept and a portion is missing. Altogether some 21,000 clones are present, approximately 85% being singletons, with the ten largest covering about 5%. Source: PBMCs, taken from a glioma patient treated with radiotherapy, temozolomide or both. This TCR was recovered from a man aged 35-49 years with glioma. This chain uses TRBV7-9 with TRBJ2-7, with 8 bases aligning to TRBD1. CDR3 coding DNA: TGTGCCAGCAGCATGGGACAGGTCTCTACCGAGCAGTACTTC. Translation gives CASSMGQVSTEQYF.